This T cell receptor (beta chain) was sequenced during a study of blood T cell repertoires in COVID-19. Overall study context: Sites in the United States, Italy and Spain provided acute and convalescent COVID-19 samples. PBMCs, B-cell-depleted T cells, or T cells provided the cDNA or gDNA that made up the material.

As originally analysed: From reference gene primer amplification, estimates of nucleated cell counts were derived. Produced via immunoSEQ multiplex PCR; TCRdb's table is partial and in-frame only. The DNA gave D and trimming, while V, J and clone size come from that table. The sample lists about 290,000 clones, just over 85% seen once, with around 3% in the top ten. Germline CDR1 and CDR2: SEHNR and FQNEAQ (reference sequence). The V segment lost 7 bases and the J segment 0 bases; nucleotides outside the gene matches: 5. The CDR3 spans 15 residues. V usage is TRBV7-9 and J usage is TRBJ2-2, with 7 bases identical to TRBD1. The sequenced material came from peripheral blood. The TCR comes from a woman aged 25 to 39 with active or convalescent COVID-19. CDR3 nucleotides: TGTGCCAGCATTCGGGACAGAACGAACACCGGGGAGCTGTTTTTT. Its protein product is CASIRDRTNTGELFF.